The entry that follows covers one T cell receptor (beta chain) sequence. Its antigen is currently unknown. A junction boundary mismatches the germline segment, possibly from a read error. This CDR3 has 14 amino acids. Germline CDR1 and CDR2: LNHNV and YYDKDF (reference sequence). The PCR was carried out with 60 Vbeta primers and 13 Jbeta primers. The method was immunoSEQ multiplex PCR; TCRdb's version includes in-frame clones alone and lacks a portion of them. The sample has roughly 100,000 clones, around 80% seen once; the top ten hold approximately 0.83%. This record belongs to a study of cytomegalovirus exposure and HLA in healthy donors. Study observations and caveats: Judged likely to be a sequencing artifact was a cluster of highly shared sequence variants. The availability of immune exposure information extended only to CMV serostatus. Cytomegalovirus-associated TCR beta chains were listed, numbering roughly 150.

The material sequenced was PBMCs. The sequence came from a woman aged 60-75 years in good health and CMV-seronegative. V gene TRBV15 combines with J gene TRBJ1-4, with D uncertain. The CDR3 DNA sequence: TGTGCCACCAGCCGAGATCGCAGTAATGAAAAACTGTTTTTT. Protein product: CATSRDRSNEKLFF.